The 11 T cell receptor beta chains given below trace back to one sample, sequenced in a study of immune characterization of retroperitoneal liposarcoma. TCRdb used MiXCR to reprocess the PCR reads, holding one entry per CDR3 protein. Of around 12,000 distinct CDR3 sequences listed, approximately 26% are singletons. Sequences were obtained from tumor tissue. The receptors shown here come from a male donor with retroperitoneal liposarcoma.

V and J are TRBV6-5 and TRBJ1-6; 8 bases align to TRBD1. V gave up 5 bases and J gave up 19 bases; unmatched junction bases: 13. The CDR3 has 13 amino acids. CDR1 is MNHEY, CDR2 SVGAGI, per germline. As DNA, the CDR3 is TGTGCCAGCAGTAGGACAGGGCCCTACGAGCAGCACTTT. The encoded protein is CASSRTGPYEQHF.

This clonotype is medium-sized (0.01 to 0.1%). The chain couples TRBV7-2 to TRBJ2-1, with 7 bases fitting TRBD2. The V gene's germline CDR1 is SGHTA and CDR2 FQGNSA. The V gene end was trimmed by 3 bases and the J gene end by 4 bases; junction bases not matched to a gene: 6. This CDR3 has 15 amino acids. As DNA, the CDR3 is TGTGCCAGCAGCTTTCGGAGCGGGGATTACAATGAGCAGTTCTTC. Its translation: CASSFRSGDYNEQFF.

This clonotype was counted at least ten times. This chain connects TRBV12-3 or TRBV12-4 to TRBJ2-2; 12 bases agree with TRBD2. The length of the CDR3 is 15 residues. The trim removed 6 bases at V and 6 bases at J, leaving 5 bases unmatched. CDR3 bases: TGTGCCAGCAGGGCTAGCGGGAGGGCCTCCGGGGAGCTGTTTTTT. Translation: CASRASGRASGELFF.

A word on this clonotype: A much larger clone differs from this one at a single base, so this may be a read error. As DNA, the CDR3 is TGTGCCAGCAAAATACCGGGACCCGACACCGGGCAGCTGTTTTTT. Its translation is CASKIPGPDTGQLFF. The gene calls are TRBV6-1 and TRBJ2-2; D is possibly TRBD1 or TRBD2 (5 bases each). Germline CDR1 MNHNS, CDR2 SASEGT. There are 15 residues in the CDR3.

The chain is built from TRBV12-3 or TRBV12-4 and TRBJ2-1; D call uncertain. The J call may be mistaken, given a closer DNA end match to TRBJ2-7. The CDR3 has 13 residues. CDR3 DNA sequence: TGTGCCAGCAGTTTACTCACGGGCTACGAGCAGTACTTC. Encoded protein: CASSLLTGYEQYF.

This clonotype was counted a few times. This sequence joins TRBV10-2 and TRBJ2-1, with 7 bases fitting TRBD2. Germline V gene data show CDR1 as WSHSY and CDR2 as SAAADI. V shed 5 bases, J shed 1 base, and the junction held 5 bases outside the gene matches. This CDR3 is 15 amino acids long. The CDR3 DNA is TGCGCCAGCAGTAGGCTAGCGGTTTCCTACAATGAGCAGTTCTTC. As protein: CASSRLAVSYNEQFF.

The CDR3 DNA is TGTGCCAGCAGCTTAGTCCCAGGGACCTCTGGGGCCAACGTCCTGACTTTC. It codes for CASSLVPGTSGANVLTF. The chain employs TRBV7-2 and TRBJ2-6; D may be TRBD1 or TRBD2 (5 bases each). The CDR3 is made up of 17 amino acids. Germline CDR1 SGHTA, CDR2 FQGNSA. V was shortened by 1 base and J by 0 bases, with 10 bases between the two germline ends.

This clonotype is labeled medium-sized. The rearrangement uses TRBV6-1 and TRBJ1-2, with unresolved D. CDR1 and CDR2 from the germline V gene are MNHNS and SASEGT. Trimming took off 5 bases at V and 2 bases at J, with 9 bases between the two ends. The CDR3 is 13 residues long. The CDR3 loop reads CASSLQPNYGYTF. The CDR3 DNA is TGTGCCAGCAGTCTACAGCCGAACTATGGCTACACCTTC.

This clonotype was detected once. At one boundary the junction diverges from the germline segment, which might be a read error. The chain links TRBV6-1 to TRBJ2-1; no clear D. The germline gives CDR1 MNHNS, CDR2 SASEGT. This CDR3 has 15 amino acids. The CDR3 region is CASREGPESSYEQFF. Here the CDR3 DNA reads TGTGCCAGCAGAGAAGGTCCGGAAAGCTCCTACGAGCAGTTCTTC.

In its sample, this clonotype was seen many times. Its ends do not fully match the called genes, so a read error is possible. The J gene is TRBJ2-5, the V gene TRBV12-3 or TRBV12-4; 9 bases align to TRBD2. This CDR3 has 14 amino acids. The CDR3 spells CASSVAGVGDEQYF. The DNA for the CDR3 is TGTGCCAGCAGTGTAGCGGGAGTAGGCGATGAGCAGTACTTC.

CDR3 DNA: TGTGCCAGCAGTTTATTTTTTCCGGATACGCAGTATTTT. Translation gives CASSLFFPDTQYF. The V and J genes are TRBV27 and TRBJ2-3; no firm D call. V lost 1 base to trimming and J lost 6 bases, with 8 bases between them. The CDR3 is 13 amino acids. Germline-derived CDR1 and CDR2 are MNHEY and SMNVEV (reference sequence).